Below, one TCR beta chain is given with its context. What it recognizes is unknown. V was clipped by 4 bases and J by 6 bases; unmatched bases: 5. Germline lookup yields CDR1 LGHDT and CDR2 YNNKEL (reference sequence). There are 13 residues in the CDR3. This sample stems from a study of Ad26.COV2.S vaccination and SARS-CoV-2 variants. As for the study in general: Donor was assigned to the Ad26.COV2.S arm of trial COV1001. The study's findings and limits: In TCR breadth and depth analyses, total T cell responses may have been underestimated. Substantial breadth was reportedly displayed by spike-specific CD8+ and CD4+ T cell responses after vaccination. Non-spike TCR breadth did not differ much between vaccine and placebo recipients.

Only in-frame clones appear in the TCRdb table, and some are missing; sequencing was by immunoSEQ multiplex PCR. The sample includes almost 400,000 clones, approximately 91% of them seen just once. Treatment specified: about 20 received Ad26.COV2.S at low or high dose, single or two shots; about 5 received placebo; per-sample allocation not given. Each sample was drawn 63 days after the first injection (of vaccine or placebo). The clonotype was recovered from a person aged 18-60 years who received the Ad26.COV2.S COVID-19 vaccine or a placebo. V usage is TRBV3-1 (or the pseudogene TRBV3-2) and J usage is TRBJ1-1; 7 nucleotides match TRBD1. The material sequenced was peripheral blood, taken in a trial of Ad26.COV2.S vaccine versus placebo. CDR3 bases: TGTGCCAGCAGCCTCGACAGGGTCCCTGAAGCTTTCTTT. Protein sequence: CASSLDRVPEAFF.